This T cell receptor beta chain appears in the sequencing data of a study of blood T cells in healthy people across ages. On the study more broadly: The capture of about one barcoded beta molecule per two T cells was achieved by template switching. General study results and limits: Relative to aged donors, long-lived donors carried more naive CD4+ cells and displayed higher diversity. Changes in expanded clonotypes were possibly confounded, as the CMV status of donors was unknown.

A second PCR of 7 to 11 cycles used a sample-barcoded 5' primer and a J-beta primer mix. Tags on each cDNA molecule came from a template-switch adaptor with 12 random nucleotides. TCRdb re-called the 5' RACE reads with MiXCR, one entry per CDR3 protein. The sample has about 620,000 distinct CDR3 sequences; roughly 21% are singletons. This clonotype was seen a few times. As yet, its antigen is unknown. Trimming left V 3 bases short and J 7 bases short, with 11 bases between. The CDR3 runs to 13 residues. Germline CDR1 is SGHDT and CDR2 is YYEEEE. Specimen: blood. This TCR derives from a man between 70 and 80 years old in good health. V and J are TRBV5-6 and TRBJ1-5; D is perhaps TRBD1 (5 bases). In DNA form, the CDR3 reads TGTGCCAGCAGCTCGAGGTGGGACCAGCCCCAGCATTTT. Translating it yields CASSSRWDQPQHF. The full variable domain, with the rest looked up from reference TRBV5-6 and TRBJ1-5, is DAGVTQSPTHLIKTRGQQVTLRCSPKSGHDTVSWYQQALGQGPQFIFQYYEEEERQRGNFPDRFSGHQFPNYSSELNVNALLLGDSALYLCASSSRWDQPQHFGDGTRLSIL.